A selection of T cell receptor beta chains follows, all from one sample in a study of cytomegalovirus exposure and HLA in healthy donors. Assay used: immunoSEQ multiplex PCR; TCRdb lists only in-frame clones, some missing. The table includes approximately 160,000 clones, approximately 85% detected once. Sequencing was performed on PBMCs. These receptors were obtained from a girl aged 5-17 years in good health and CMV-seropositive. The CDR3 runs from the conserved cysteine through the conserved F or W. The D gene is left open where the match is weak. Size values are once, few and many counts, or a class for expanded clones, and some rows have none.

abundance: few; d_gene: .; j_gene: TRBJ2-7; v_gene: TRBV9; CDR3aa: CASSADGIAGVYEQYF; CDR3nt: TGTGCCAGCAGCGCGGACGGGATCGCGGGTGTCTACGAGCAGTACTTC
abundance: .; d_gene: TRBD1; j_gene: TRBJ1-4; v_gene: TRBV9; CDR3aa: CASSVAGTVNEKLFF; CDR3nt: TGTGCCAGCAGCGTAGCTGGGACAGTTAATGAAAAACTGTTTTTT
abundance: .; d_gene: .; j_gene: TRBJ1-1; v_gene: TRBV6-6; CDR3aa: CASSYGGENTEAFF; CDR3nt: TGTGCCAGCAGTTACGGGGGGGAGAACACTGAAGCTTTCTTT
abundance: .; d_gene: TRBD1; j_gene: TRBJ2-1; v_gene: TRBV2; CDR3aa: CASRREQGVYNEQFF; CDR3nt: TGTGCCAGCAGGAGGGAACAGGGGGTTTACAATGAGCAGTTCTTC
abundance: few; d_gene: TRBD2; j_gene: TRBJ2-3; v_gene: TRBV5-4; CDR3aa: CASSSMTSGERDTQYF; CDR3nt: TGTGCCAGCAGCTCAATGACTAGCGGGGAGAGAGATACGCAGTATTTT
abundance: once; d_gene: .; j_gene: TRBJ1-1; v_gene: TRBV2; CDR3aa: CASRRHPMSGEFGWNTEAFF; CDR3nt: TGTGCCAGCAGACGCCATCCCATGTCAGGGGAATTCGGTTGGAACACTGAAGCTTTCTTT
abundance: .; d_gene: .; j_gene: TRBJ1-2; v_gene: TRBV6-1; CDR3aa: CASSEGVSGYGYTF; CDR3nt: TGTGCCAGCAGTGAAGGAGTCAGCGGCTATGGCTACACCTTC
abundance: .; d_gene: .; j_gene: TRBJ1-6; v_gene: TRBV5-1; CDR3aa: CASSLDPPGDSYNSPLHF; CDR3nt: TGCGCCAGCAGCTTGGATCCCCCGGGGGACTCCTATAATTCACCCCTCCACTTT
abundance: few; d_gene: TRBD1; j_gene: TRBJ2-1; v_gene: TRBV29-1; CDR3aa: CSLGQGNEQFF; CDR3nt: TGCAGCCTCGGACAGGGCAATGAGCAGTTCTTC
abundance: .; d_gene: .; j_gene: TRBJ2-7; v_gene: TRBV6-5; CDR3aa: CASSWDGGTYEQYF; CDR3nt: TGTGCCAGCAGTTGGGACGGGGGAACCTACGAGCAGTACTTC
abundance: .; d_gene: .; j_gene: TRBJ1-1; v_gene: TRBV28; CDR3aa: CASSLYSGGNTEAFF; CDR3nt: TGTGCCAGCAGTTTATATTCGGGGGGGAACACTGAAGCTTTCTTT
abundance: .; d_gene: TRBD2; j_gene: TRBJ2-1; v_gene: TRBV7-8; CDR3aa: CASSLGLREQFF; CDR3nt: TGTGCCAGCAGCTTGGGACTAAGGGAGCAGTTCTTC
abundance: .; d_gene: .; j_gene: TRBJ1-2; v_gene: TRBV28; CDR3aa: CASSLRPGDYGYTF; CDR3nt: TGTGCCAGCAGTTTAAGACCAGGGGACTATGGCTACACCTTC
abundance: .; d_gene: .; j_gene: TRBJ2-2; v_gene: TRBV21-1; CDR3aa: CASSEGQGRNGELFF; CDR3nt: TGTGCCAGCAGCGAAGGACAGGGTCGGAACGGGGAGCTGTTTTTT
abundance: .; d_gene: .; j_gene: TRBJ2-2; v_gene: TRBV5-1; CDR3aa: CASSLAPGYTGELFF; CDR3nt: TGCGCCAGCAGCTTGGCCCCGGGGTACACCGGGGAGCTGTTTTTT